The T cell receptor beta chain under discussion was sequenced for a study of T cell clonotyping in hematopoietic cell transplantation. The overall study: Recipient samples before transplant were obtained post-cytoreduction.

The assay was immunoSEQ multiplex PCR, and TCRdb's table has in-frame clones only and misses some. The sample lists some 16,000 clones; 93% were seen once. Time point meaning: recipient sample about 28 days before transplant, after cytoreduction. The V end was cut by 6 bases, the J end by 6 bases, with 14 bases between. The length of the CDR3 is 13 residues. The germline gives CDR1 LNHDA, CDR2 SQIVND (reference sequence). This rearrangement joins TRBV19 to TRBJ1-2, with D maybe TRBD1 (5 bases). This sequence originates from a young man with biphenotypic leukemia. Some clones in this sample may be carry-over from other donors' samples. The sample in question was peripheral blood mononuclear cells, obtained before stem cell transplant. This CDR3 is CASRTGGLDGYTF. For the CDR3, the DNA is TGTGCCAGTAGAACCGGGGGATTGGATGGCTACACCTTC.